This T cell receptor beta chain was observed in a study of cytomegalovirus exposure and HLA in healthy donors. V trimming: 5 bases; J trimming: 3 bases; junction bases outside the gene matches: 6. The CDR3 is 15 amino acids. CDR1 and CDR2 from the germline V gene are SGHTA and FQGTGA. Broader study findings: The authors listed approximately 160 TCR beta chains as cytomegalovirus-associated.

Use of 60 Vbeta and 13 Jbeta primers characterized the PCR. Assay used: immunoSEQ multiplex PCR; TCRdb lists only in-frame clones, some missing. This sample has about 170,000 clones, with approximately 81% found just once. A note on this clone: Antigen specificity is unknown.

Source material: PBMCs. The chain couples TRBV7-3 to TRBJ2-3; 9 positions agree with TRBD2. This TCR was sampled from a young man in good health and CMV-seropositive. In nucleotides, the CDR3 is TGTGCCAGCAGCGCCCTGGGACTAGCAACAGATACGCAGTATTTT. Amino acid sequence: CASSALGLATDTQYF.